This record concerns one TCR beta chain sequence. Its antigen is undetermined. This record belongs to a study of T cells in Graves' hyperthyroidism and ophthalmopathy. Whole-study findings and limits: Model predictions of ophthalmopathy came a median approximately 6 months before onset. Stable hyperthyroidism and ophthalmopathy were separated using 13 V-J signatures.

Enrolled ophthalmopathy patients presented with a Clinical Activity Score of at least 3, a NOSPECS grade of at least 4, and disease duration under 3 months. Pregnant or lactating patients were excluded, as were those with uncontrolled infection or other autoimmune disease. The CDR3 consists of 13 residues. Trimming took off 10 bases at V and 3 bases at J, with 13 bases between the two ends. Germline V lookup: CDR1 LNHDA, CDR2 SQIVND (reference sequence). Amplified TCR beta CDR3 regions came from RNA transcripts. Carried out on the TCR CDR3, a first-round RT-PCR used the HTBI primer set. TCRdb analysed the multiplex PCR reads with MiXCR anew, one entry per CDR3 protein. Of 300,000 to 400,000 distinct CDR3 sequences in the sample, around a sixth were seen once.

The receptor's source is a man younger than 35 with Graves' ophthalmopathy. The chain recombines TRBV19 with TRBJ1-5; maybe TRBD1 (6 bases). The sequenced sample was blood. The CDR3 coding sequence is TGTGCCACCAGGGGACCAGACAATCAGCCCCAGCATTTT. Translated: CATRGPDNQPQHF.